The present T cell receptor (beta chain) was sequenced within a study of PD-1 blockade in classical Hodgkin lymphoma. General study findings and limits: Sources of repertoire differences remain undefined, possibly disease activity or prior therapy. Relapsed/refractory patients reportedly had lower baseline diversity than newly diagnosed patients.

About this clone: Antigen unknown.

Time point: newly diagnosed, previously untreated cHL patient sample. Magnetic negative selection was used to purify CD4+ T cells from thawed PBMCs. The comparison group had newly diagnosed, previously untreated classical Hodgkin lymphoma. Germline trimming cut 2 bases from V and 5 bases from J; bases unmatched to any gene: 18. Germline CDR1 is SGHNT and CDR2 is YYREEE (reference sequence). This CDR3 spans 18 amino acids. Profiled with immunoSEQ multiplex PCR; TCRdb holds only in-frame clones, not every one. In the table there are 25,000 to 35,000 clones, 88% of which are singletons. The source of this sequence is a human donor with classical Hodgkin lymphoma. What was sequenced was CD4+ T cells from blood. The chain is built from TRBV5-4 and TRBJ1-1; TRBD1 matches at 7 bases. DNA of the CDR3: TGTGCCAGCAGCTTTGGGACAGCTACAAAGGGAGGAGTGACTGAAGCTTTCTTT. This sequence encodes CASSFGTATKGGVTEAFF.